This TCR beta chain was profiled in a study of CD8+CD57+ T cells in acquired aplastic anemia. The template for TCR beta VDJ and CDR3 sequence profiling was genomic DNA. TCRdb re-derived calls from the reads in MiXCR, one entry per CDR3 protein. This sample has 150,000 or so distinct CDR3 sequences, with about 45% found just once. Regarding this clonotype: What it recognizes is unknown. It may be a read error: a sequence one base away is much more abundant.

Findings and limits, study-wide: No significant difference in CD8+ Simpson's diversity was found between patients and controls. Found in both controls and patients were around 29 CD8+ CDR3 sequences.

The patients chosen for sequencing had shown expansion of CD8+CD57+ cells (detected by flow cytometry). The diagnosis in all patients was severe acquired aplastic anemia. Sample: sorted CD4+, CD8+, or CD8+CD57+ T cells (not recorded which) from PBMCs. The TCR sequence derives from a human donor with aplastic anemia.

CDR3 sequence reads: CASSQLAGRKYF. DNA of the CDR3: TGTGCCAGCAGCCAACTAGCGGGAAGAAAGTACTTC. V usage is TRBV11-2 and J usage is TRBJ2-7, with 10 bases matching TRBD2. CDR1 and CDR2 from the germline V gene are SGHAT and FQNNGV. The CDR3 covers 12 residues. V was clipped by 5 bases and J by 11 bases; unmatched bases: 6. Full variable domain (missing parts from reference TRBV11-2 and TRBJ2-7): EAGVAQSPRYKIIEKRQSVAFWCNPISGHATLYWYQQILGQGPKLLIQFQNNGVVDDSQLPKDRFSAERLKGVDSTLKIQPAKLEDSAVYLCASSQLAGRKYFGPGTRLTVT.